This record looks at one TCR beta chain sequence and its context. Its antigen remains unidentified. Per the germline V gene, CDR1 is DFQATT and CDR2 is SNEGSKA (reference sequence). The CDR3 is 15 amino acids. TCRdb derives one entry per CDR3 protein from the 5' RACE reads, leaving out DNA. The listing contains some 110,000 distinct CDR3 sequences. These data originate in a study of T cells expressing NK-cell markers. Study findings and constraints: In four donors, dominant clonotypes made up roughly 28.3-65% of CD3+CD56-NKG2C+ cells. Uncertainty persisted over the HCMV specificity of expanded NKG2C+ T cell clones.

This rearrangement joins TRBV20-1 to TRBJ2-5; TCRdb's D gene call, TRBD1, goes unchecked for lack of DNA. This clonotype originated in a woman aged 18-70 years in good health. The sample consisted of blood T cells: a sorted CD56 or NKG2C T cell subset, CD4+ or CD8+ T cells, or bulk PBMC T cells (not recorded which). CDR3 in amino acids: CSARRSGGKEETQYF.